This T cell receptor (beta chain) appears in the sequencing data of a study of CD8+CD57+ T cells in acquired aplastic anemia. The CDR3 extends over 15 amino acids. J gave up 4 bases and V 4 bases, and 7 bases lay outside the gene matches. Germline V gene data show CDR1 as MNHEY and CDR2 as SVGAGI. TCR beta VDJ and CDR3 profiles were obtained from a genomic DNA template. TCRdb re-analysed the reads in MiXCR, keeping a single row per CDR3 protein. This table has around 130,000 distinct CDR3 sequences, around 48% appearing once. The specimen sequenced was sorted CD4+, CD8+, or CD8+CD57+ T cells (not recorded which) from PBMCs. The chain links TRBV6-5 to TRBJ1-1; 9 bases line up with TRBD1. The sequence came from a human donor in good health, serving as a control. The CDR3 is CASSSDRGSGTEAFF. The CDR3 DNA follows: TGTGCCAGCAGTTCAGACAGGGGGTCGGGCACTGAAGCTTTCTTT.